This TCR beta chain stems from a study of blood T cells in healthy people across ages. Study-level findings and limits: The study found more naive CD4+ cells and higher diversity in long-lived than aged donors. Age advanced and TCR beta diversity per million T cells fell, roughly linearly.

A second PCR, run for roughly 7 to 11 cycles, used a sample-barcoded 5' primer plus a J-beta primer mix. One entry per CDR3 protein results from TCRdb running MiXCR on the 5' RACE reads. Of around 1,500,000 distinct CDR3 sequences detected, approximately 42% appear once; the ten largest clones hold roughly 7.9%. Donors gave around 9.3 milliliters of peripheral blood apiece. Total RNA amounts of at least 6 micrograms were extracted per sample. This clonotype has just a few counts. Its target is unknown. This TCR came from a young woman in good health. Sequencing was carried out using blood.

CDR3: CASSEETNTEAFF. The DNA of the CDR3 is TGTGCCAGCAGTGAAGAAACTAACACTGAAGCTTTCTTT. The V and J genes are TRBV2 and TRBJ1-1, with D unclear. CDR1 is SNHLY and CDR2 is FYNNEI in the germline V gene. This CDR3 is built from 13 residues. Trimming removed 1 base from V and 2 bases from J, with 5 bases in between. The entire variable domain, with the rest obtained from reference TRBV2 and TRBJ1-1, is as follows: EPEVTQTPSHQVTQMGQEVILRCVPISNHLYFYWYRQILGQKVEFLVSFYNNEISEKSEIFDDQFSVERPDGSNFTLKIRSTKLEDSAMYFCASSEETNTEAFFGQGTRLTVV.